The 13 T cell receptor beta chains in this list originate from one sample, sequenced in a study of OX40 agonist ivuxolimab in advanced cancers. This table comes from immunoSEQ multiplex PCR, and its TCRdb copy is limited to in-frame clones, with some not included. The sample lists 52,000 or so clones; 88% were seen once. Sequenced material: CD4+ or CD8+ T cells sorted from blood, taken in a trial of the OX40 agonist ivuxolimab. The receptors were sampled from an adult with an advanced solid tumor such as melanoma, head and neck, liver or kidney cancer.

The rearrangement uses TRBV7-3 and TRBJ2-7, with 9 bases aligning to TRBD2. Trimming took 0 bases from V and 2 from J; bases not matched to a gene: 5. CDR1 and CDR2 (germline): SGHTA, FQGTGA. This CDR3 has 16 amino acids. CDR3 sequence: CASSLTGSGSTYEQYF. In DNA form, the CDR3 reads TGTGCCAGCAGCTTAACGGGTAGCGGGAGCACCTACGAGCAGTACTTC.

The CDR3 DNA reads TGCGCCAGCACCCCCAGGGGGGACTCCTACAATGAGCAGTTCTTC. It codes for CASTPRGDSYNEQFF. The chain links TRBV5-1 to TRBJ2-1; possibly TRBD1 for D (7 bases). The CDR3 totals 15 residues. CDR1 is SGHRS, CDR2 YFSETQ, per germline. V was cut by 6 bases and J by 0 bases, with 13 bases left in between.

The chain recombines TRBV5-1 with TRBJ2-1; D uncertain. CDR3 size: 15 residues. Germline CDR1 is SGHRS and CDR2 is YFSETQ. Trimming shortened V by 0 bases and J by 0 bases, and 7 bases separated the two germline ends. The CDR3 nucleotides are TGCGCCAGCAGCTTGGTACAGAACTCCTACAATGAGCAGTTCTTC. Translation gives CASSLVQNSYNEQFF.

The chain recombines TRBV5-5 with TRBJ1-1; D uncertain. CDR1 is SGHKS and CDR2 is YYEKEE in the germline V gene (reference sequence). V lost 3 bases and J 6 bases, leaving 15 bases between the germline ends. This CDR3 spans 14 amino acids. CDR3 residues: CASSSRTVRPEAFF. In nucleotides, the CDR3 is TGTGCCAGCAGCTCTAGGACGGTGAGGCCTGAAGCTTTCTTT.

The V gene is TRBV7-9, the J gene TRBJ2-2; TRBD1 might be the D (6 bases). This CDR3 region has 12 residues. Germline V gene sequence: CDR1 SEHNR, CDR2 FQNEAQ (reference sequence). Trimming cost V 5 bases and J 9 bases, with 10 bases left between them. CDR3 sequence reads: CASSPGQRELFF. Written as DNA, the CDR3 is TGTGCCAGCAGCCCCGGACAGAGGGAGCTGTTTTTT.

This sequence joins TRBV5-5 and TRBJ1-1; a weak D match, TRBD1 (5 bases). The germline V and J ends were trimmed by 5 bases and 7 bases, with 18 bases remaining between them. The CDR3 is 14 residues long. Germline V lookup: CDR1 SGHKS, CDR2 YYEKEE (reference sequence). The CDR3 sequence is CASSFPTGDFEAFF. The CDR3 DNA reads as TGTGCCAGCAGTTTTCCAACAGGAGACTTTGAAGCTTTCTTT.

The chain has TRBV4-1 and TRBJ2-3; no reliable D call. CDR1 MGHRA and CDR2 YSYEKL come from the germline V gene. The CDR3 runs 15 residues. Deletions cut 4 bases from V and 4 bases from J, with 15 bases between. The CDR3 protein is CASSRVGSWADTQYF. The CDR3 nucleotides read TGCGCCAGCAGCCGGGTGGGCTCGTGGGCAGATACGCAGTATTTT.

V gene TRBV6-8 combines with J gene TRBJ2-3, with 9 bases identical to TRBD2. The CDR3 runs 17 residues. With 3 bases clipped from V and 4 bases from J, the junction kept 11 bases outside the gene matches. Per germline, CDR1 MNHGY and CDR2 SAAAGT. The CDR3 DNA follows: TGTGCCAGCAGTTATATCCCTAGCGGGAAGCCCCCAGATACGCAGTATTTT. Translation gives CASSYIPSGKPPDTQYF.

V and J are TRBV7-9 and TRBJ1-2; TRBD1 matches at 8 bases. The CDR3 contains 17 residues. J was trimmed by 5 bases and V by 7 bases; bases with no gene match: 18. The germline V gene encodes CDR1 SEHNR and CDR2 FQNEAQ (reference sequence). CDR3 nucleotide sequence: TGTGCCAGCATCATCCCCCTCAGGGGGCGCGGGAAGTATGGCTACACCTTC. It yields the protein CASIIPLRGRGKYGYTF.

The chain carries TRBV11-2 and TRBJ2-7, with D uncertain. The CDR3 loop spans 13 amino acids. CDR1 is SGHAT and CDR2 is FQNNGV in the germline V gene. Trimming shortened V by 2 bases and J by 3 bases, and 8 bases separated the two germline ends. DNA of the CDR3: TGTGCCAGCAGCTTATCAGGTCTCTACGAGCAGTACGTC. Translated, it gives CASSLSGLYEQYV.

The rearrangement uses TRBV9 and TRBJ2-5, with D hard to call. CDR1 and CDR2 (germline): SGDLS, YYNGEE. The CDR3 extends over 16 amino acids. The germline V and J ends were trimmed by 0 bases and 1 base, with 13 bases remaining between them. The CDR3 DNA sequence: TGTGCCAGCAGCGTAGGGTTGCGTATTAGCCAAGAGACCCAGTACTTC. Its protein is CASSVGLRISQETQYF.

This chain links TRBV6-5 with TRBJ1-1; D is unclear. The CDR3 extends over 14 amino acids. Germline V lookup: CDR1 MNHEY, CDR2 SVGAGI. V was cut by 0 bases and J by 8 bases, with 13 bases left in between. The CDR3 sequence: CASSYSRNPAEAFF. The DNA for the CDR3 is TGTGCCAGCAGTTACTCTAGAAATCCGGCCGAAGCTTTCTTT.

The CDR3: CASSLEGPAWAFF. The CDR3 nucleotides are TGCGCCAGCAGCTTGGAGGGGCCAGCTTGGGCTTTCTTT. The chain combines TRBV5-1 with TRBJ1-1; weak D call: TRBD1 (5 bases). The ends were cut back, 0 bases at V and 11 bases at J, with 14 bases in the middle. Germline CDR1 is SGHRS and CDR2 is YFSETQ. The length of the CDR3 is 13 residues.